This record concerns one T cell receptor (beta chain) sequence. Clones were sequenced by immunoSEQ multiplex PCR, and TCRdb holds only the in-frame ones, with some missing. Of 270,000 or so clones in the sample, roughly 81% were seen once. This sample was taken from a study of blood T cell repertoires in COVID-19. CDR3 length: 15 residues. The ends lost 1 base at V and 4 bases at J; junction bases unmatched: 2. CDR1 SGHAT and CDR2 FQDESV come from the germline V gene (reference sequence). This receptor was obtained from a woman aged 45-65 years who had been exposed to COVID-19. Sample: PBMCs or T cells enriched from blood (not recorded which). This chain uses TRBV11-1 with TRBJ2-5; 11 bases align to TRBD1. The CDR3 DNA reads as TGTGCCAGCAGCTTAGGAGGGACAGGGGGAGAGACCCAGTACTTC. This codes for CASSLGGTGGETQYF.